This T cell receptor (beta chain) derives from a study of blood T cells in healthy people across ages. This CDR3 has 16 amino acids. Germline-derived CDR1 and CDR2 are SEHNR and FQNEAQ (reference sequence). V lost 6 bases and J 1 base, leaving 15 bases between the germline ends. With a J-beta primer mix and a sample-barcoded 5' primer, a second PCR ran about 6 to 11 cycles. TCRdb fed the 5' RACE reads into MiXCR, producing one record per CDR3 protein. This repertoire shows roughly 1.4 million distinct CDR3 sequences, approximately 59% found once; its top ten account for about 6.3%. Sequencing input: blood. This sequence originates from a man aged 18 to 29 in good health. The chain has TRBV7-9 and TRBJ1-4; D is perhaps TRBD1 (5 bases). This CDR3 is CASSHQDGGTNEKLFF. In DNA form, the CDR3 reads TGTGCCAGCAGTCACCAAGACGGGGGAACTAATGAAAAACTGTTTTTT.